The 29 T cell receptor beta chains below come from one sample, sequenced in a study of CD8+CD57+ T cells in acquired aplastic anemia. The TCR beta profiling, which covered VDJ combination and CDR3 sequence, was carried out using genomic DNA as the template. MiXCR, applied by TCRdb to the reads, yields one record per CDR3 protein. Among 180,000 or so distinct CDR3 sequences listed, about half were seen once. Sequencing was carried out using sorted CD4+, CD8+, or CD8+CD57+ T cells (not recorded which) from PBMCs. These receptors came from a human donor in good health.

In the case of this clonotype: A much larger clone is a single base away; this may be a read error. The V call is TRBV9, the J call TRBJ2-1; 10 positions agree with TRBD2. This CDR3 spans 15 amino acids. With 0 bases clipped from V and 7 bases from J, the junction kept 4 bases outside the gene matches. Germline CDR1 is SGDLS and CDR2 is YYNGEE. This CDR3 is CASSVASGSRNEQFF. The CDR3 DNA is TGTGCCAGCAGCGTAGCTAGCGGGAGCCGGAATGAGCAGTTCTTC. The full variable domain, completed using reference TRBV9 and TRBJ2-1, is DSGVTQTPKHLITATGQRVTLRCSPRSGDLSVYWYQQSLDQGLQFLIQYYNGEERAKGNILERFSAQQFPDLHSELNLSSLELGDSALYFCASSVASGSRNEQFFGPGTRLTVL.

In DNA, the CDR3 is TGCAGTGCTACCGGACTAGCGGGAGAGGTAGAGACCCAGTACTTC. Its translation: CSATGLAGEVETQYF. The chain couples TRBV20-1 to TRBJ2-5; TRBD2 agrees at 13 bases. Germline lookup yields CDR1 DFQATT and CDR2 SNEGSKA (reference sequence). V lost 4 bases and J lost 4; bases outside the gene matches: 6. This CDR3 has 15 amino acids.

Many counts were recorded for this clonotype. V is TRBV14 and J is TRBJ2-5; D unclear. V was trimmed by 3 bases and J by 5 bases, leaving 10 bases between them. Germline assignment: CDR1 SGHDN and CDR2 FVKESK. The CDR3 covers 13 residues. CDR3 protein: CASSHADRETQYF. CDR3 coding DNA: TGTGCCAGCAGCCATGCAGATCGTGAGACCCAGTACTTC.

The table lists this clonotype with many counts. This rearrangement joins TRBV12-3 or TRBV12-4 to TRBJ1-3, with 7 bases that match TRBD1. Losses at the gene ends were 8 bases for V and 3 bases for J; bases not matched to a gene: 4. This CDR3 is built from 13 residues. The CDR3 DNA reads TGTGCCAGCCACAGGGGTTTTGGAAACACCATATATTTT. Translating it yields CASHRGFGNTIYF.

This clonotype was counted at least ten times. This chain links TRBV20-1 with TRBJ2-3; D is unclear. Trimming took off 1 base at V and 2 bases at J, with 16 bases between the two ends. This CDR3 region has 16 residues. Germline CDR1 and CDR2: DFQATT and SNEGSKA (reference sequence). The CDR3 DNA follows: TGCAGTGCTAGAGCGCTGGACCTTCCAGACACAGATACGCAGTATTTT. Its translation is CSARALDLPDTDTQYF.

The table lists this clonotype with many counts. The chain recombines TRBV5-6 with TRBJ2-7; the D gene is possibly TRBD1 (6 bases). This CDR3 contains 14 residues. Germline V gene lookup returns CDR1 SGHDT and CDR2 YYEEEE. V was shortened by 2 bases and J by 1 base, with 10 bases between the two germline ends. For the CDR3, the DNA is TGTGCCAGCAGCTTCTCAGGGGCGTCCTACGAGCAGTACTTC. Translation: CASSFSGASYEQYF.

The chain has TRBV19 and TRBJ2-7, with 8 bases that match TRBD2. CDR3 length equals 13 residues. CDR1 is LNHDA and CDR2 is SQIVND in the germline V gene (reference sequence). V was pared by 6 bases and J by 6 bases, with 7 bases of the junction left unmatched. The CDR3, as DNA: TGTGCCAGTAGGACTAGCGCCGCGAGCGAGCAGTACTTC. Translation gives CASRTSAASEQYF. Full variable domain (outside the CDR3, taken from reference TRBV19 and TRBJ2-7): DGGITQSPKYLFRKEGQNVTLSCEQNLNHDAMYWYRQDPGQGLRLIYYSQIVNDFQKGDIAEGYSVSREKKESFPLTVTSAQKNPTAFYLCASRTSAASEQYFGPGTRLTVT.

The V call is TRBV19, the J call TRBJ2-7, with TRBD2 matching 8 bases. The V gene end was trimmed by 1 base and the J gene end by 4 bases; junction bases not matched to a gene: 9. The CDR3 sequence is 16 residues long. CDR1 is LNHDA, CDR2 SQIVND, per germline (reference sequence). In nucleotides, the CDR3 is TGTGCCAGTAGTATAGGTCTACCCGGGAGGGGGTACGAGCAGTACTTC. Translated, it gives CASSIGLPGRGYEQYF.

This clonotype has a handful of counts. The J gene is TRBJ1-6, the V gene TRBV6-5; D gene uncertain. This CDR3 has 12 amino acids. Germline CDR1 and CDR2: MNHEY and SVGAGI. Trimming took off 4 bases at V and 10 bases at J, with 8 bases between the two ends. The CDR3 here is CASSFHLSPLHF. As DNA, the CDR3 is TGTGCCAGCAGTTTCCACCTATCACCCCTCCACTTT.

This rearrangement joins TRBV2 to TRBJ1-5; D call uncertain. Germline CDR1 is SNHLY and CDR2 is FYNNEI. The CDR3 covers 14 residues. Between the trimmed V and J ends, which lost 3 bases and 1 base, there was a span of 7 bases. CDR3 residues: CASSDVGSNQPQHF. The CDR3 nucleotides are TGTGCCAGCAGTGATGTCGGAAGCAATCAGCCCCAGCATTTT.

This chain uses TRBV10-3 with TRBJ1-2; D is unresolved. This CDR3 comprises 13 residues. Trimming took 1 base from V and 5 from J, leaving 8 bases between them. CDR1 and CDR2 (germline): ENHRY, SYGVKD. The CDR3 nucleotides are TGTGCCATCAGTGAGTTGGCAGCTTATGGCTACACCTTC. It yields the protein CAISELAAYGYTF.

For this clonotype: The junction departs from germline at one end; a sequencing error may be responsible. This chain joins TRBV12-3 or TRBV12-4 and TRBJ2-1; D remains ambiguous. This CDR3 spans 14 amino acids. The CDR3 DNA is TGCGCCAGCACCCCGGACCAAACGTACAATGGGCAGTTCTTC. Translated: CASTPDQTYNGQFF.

This sequence joins TRBV24-1 and TRBJ2-7; 9 nucleotides match TRBD1. The germline gives CDR1 KGHDR, CDR2 SFDVKD. This CDR3 comprises 15 residues. The ends lost 4 bases at V and 5 bases at J; junction bases unmatched: 8. This chain's CDR3 is CATSDPGTGLHEQYF. The CDR3 DNA sequence: TGTGCCACCAGTGACCCCGGGACAGGGCTTCACGAGCAGTACTTC.

V and J are TRBV19 and TRBJ1-3; a weak D match, TRBD1 (6 bases). V gave up 7 bases and J gave up 4 bases, with 11 bases separating them. Germline assignment: CDR1 LNHDA and CDR2 SQIVND (reference sequence). The CDR3 has 13 amino acids. The CDR3 DNA reads TGTGCCAGTAACGGACAGCCCGGAAACACCATATATTTT. Encoded protein: CASNGQPGNTIYF.

Details on this clonotype: The junction departs from the called germline gene at one end, perhaps through a read error. The rearrangement uses TRBV20-1 and TRBJ2-3, with D maybe TRBD2 (6 bases). The CDR3 is made up of 13 amino acids. The germline V gene encodes CDR1 DFQATT and CDR2 SNEGSKA (reference sequence). This CDR3 is CSAQRVSTDAQYF. The CDR3 DNA reads as TGCAGTGCCCAGCGGGTGAGCACAGATGCGCAGTATTTT.

On this clonotype itself: The junction shows a germline mismatch at one end, possibly a read error. This chain uses TRBV19 with TRBJ1-4; D is ambiguous. Looked up from germline, CDR1 is LNHDA and CDR2 is SQIVND (reference sequence). The CDR3 sequence is 15 residues long. Written as DNA, the CDR3 is TGTGCCAGTAGTGTACGACCGAGGGATAATGAGAAACTGTTTTTT. It is translated as CASSVRPRDNEKLFF.

This clonotype was observed a few times. The J gene is TRBJ1-4, the V gene TRBV6-2 or TRBV6-3; the D is unclear. Germline CDR1 MNHEY, CDR2 SVGEGT. CDR3 length: 11 residues. This CDR3 is CAVDVREKLFF. The DNA for the CDR3 is TGTGCGGTAGATGTAAGGGAAAAACTGTTTTTT.

This sequence joins TRBV6-1 and TRBJ1-2; 7 nucleotides match TRBD1. Per germline, CDR1 MNHNS and CDR2 SASEGT. The CDR3 length is 17 residues. The junction had 18 bases not matched to a gene; V was cut back by 6 bases and J by 5 bases. The CDR3 region has the DNA TGTGCCAGCAGGCCAGTGGTGCTTCCGGGACAGAAATATGGCTACACCTTC. It codes for CASRPVVLPGQKYGYTF.

Remarks on this clonotype: The junction departs from the called germline gene at one end, perhaps through a read error. This rearrangement joins TRBV7-3 to TRBJ1-2; D is ambiguous. Germline CDR1 SGHTA, CDR2 FQGTGA. This CDR3 comprises 13 residues. The CDR3 region has the DNA TGTGCCAGCGGCTTGGACGACCTCTATGGCTACACCTTC. This gives the protein CASGLDDLYGYTF.

In this sample, this clonotype turned up many times. V and J are TRBV7-2 and TRBJ2-7; TRBD2 matches at 10 bases. Germline loops: CDR1 SGHTA, CDR2 FQGNSA. The CDR3 loop spans 16 amino acids. V dropped 0 bases and J dropped 4; count of bases not matched to a gene: 6. Here the CDR3 reads CASSLAPASGGYEQYF. CDR3 nucleotides: TGTGCCAGCAGCTTAGCTCCGGCTAGCGGGGGATACGAGCAGTACTTC.

The V and J genes are TRBV19 and TRBJ1-1, with 8 bases fitting TRBD1. Trimming removed 3 bases from V and 8 bases from J; junction bases left unmatched: 8. The CDR3 spans 14 residues. Germline-derived CDR1 and CDR2 are LNHDA and SQIVND (reference sequence). This CDR3 is CASSMGQADWEAFF. CDR3 DNA sequence: TGTGCCAGTAGTATGGGACAGGCGGATTGGGAAGCTTTCTTT.

This chain joins TRBV24-1 and TRBJ2-1, with D maybe TRBD2 (6 bases). In germline, CDR1 is KGHDR, CDR2 SFDVKD. V gave up 4 bases and J gave up 9 bases, with 15 bases separating them. The CDR3 runs to 14 residues. This chain's CDR3 is CATSELTSSGEQFF. CDR3 nucleotides: TGTGCCACCAGTGAGTTAACTAGCTCCGGTGAGCAGTTCTTC.

The gene calls are TRBV29-1 and TRBJ1-5, with a weak D call TRBD1 (6 bases). Trimming pared 4 bases from V and 2 bases from J, leaving 12 bases between. The CDR3 is 14 amino acids. Germline assignment: CDR1 SQVTM and CDR2 ANQGSEA. CDR3 DNA sequence: TGCAGCGTTGCGGGGGGCGATCGCAATCAGCCCCAGCATTTT. The encoded protein is CSVAGGDRNQPQHF.

This clonotype was counted many times. The chain recombines TRBV20-1 with TRBJ1-1; D gene uncertain. The CDR3 runs 12 residues. V lost 5 bases, J lost 3 bases, and 10 bases lay in between. The germline CDR1 and CDR2 sequences are DFQATT and SNEGSKA (reference sequence). CDR3 sequence: CSAARPHTEAFF. In DNA, the CDR3 is TGCAGTGCTGCCAGGCCCCACACTGAAGCTTTCTTT.

The chain employs TRBV2 and TRBJ2-7; 9 bases match TRBD1. The CDR3 is 14 residues long. V was pared by 10 bases and J by 3 bases, with 10 bases of the junction left unmatched. CDR1 and CDR2 from the germline V gene are SNHLY and FYNNEI. The CDR3, as DNA: TGTGCCATCGCCCCGGGGACAGGGTACTACGAGCAGTACTTC. This encodes CAIAPGTGYYEQYF.

The V call is TRBV2, the J call TRBJ2-7; D is unclear. Trimming removed 5 bases at V and 5 bases at J, with 19 bases between. Germline V gene lookup returns CDR1 SNHLY and CDR2 FYNNEI. This CDR3 comprises 15 residues. Here the CDR3 reads CASSKSGTASNEQYF. The CDR3 nucleotides read TGTGCCAGCAGTAAGTCAGGAACAGCTTCTAACGAGCAGTACTTC. The variable domain in full, with the rest retrieved from reference TRBV2 and TRBJ2-7, is EPEVTQTPSHQVTQMGQEVILRCVPISNHLYFYWYRQILGQKVEFLVSFYNNEISEKSEIFDDQFSVERPDGSNFTLKIRSTKLEDSAMYFCASSKSGTASNEQYFGPGTRLTVT.

Here the CDR3 reads CASSLRDGVTDTQYF. In nucleotides, the CDR3 is TGTGCCAGCAGCCTCCGGGACGGAGTCACAGATACGCAGTATTTT. This chain connects TRBV11-1 to TRBJ2-3, with D perhaps TRBD1 or TRBD2 (5 bases each). Per germline, CDR1 SGHAT and CDR2 FQDESV (reference sequence). The CDR3 covers 15 residues. V gave up 5 bases and J gave up 2 bases, with 14 bases separating them.

Many counts were recorded for this clonotype. The rearrangement links TRBV20-1 to TRBJ1-1, with 7 bases lining up with TRBD1. J lost 0 bases, V lost 6 bases, and 7 bases had no gene match. Germline V gene sequence: CDR1 DFQATT, CDR2 SNEGSKA (reference sequence). This CDR3 comprises 14 residues. CDR3 sequence reads: CSADPRGVNTEAFF. The CDR3 region has the DNA TGCAGTGCCGACCCCAGGGGGGTGAACACTGAAGCTTTCTTT.

The CDR3 here is CATGRGGGYNEQFF. The CDR3 nucleotides read TGTGCTACGGGACGCGGGGGGGGCTACAATGAGCAGTTCTTC. V is TRBV12-5 and J is TRBJ2-1; 9 bases agree with TRBD2. After removal of 10 bases from V and 3 bases from J, the junction contained 7 bases not matched to a gene. This CDR3 is 14 amino acids long. CDR1 and CDR2 (germline): LGHNT, FRNRAP.